These 8 T cell receptor beta chains originate from one sample sequenced in a study of CD8 T cells in Susac syndrome (dated by TCRdb to about 2019). The library was produced with the immunoSEQ multiplex PCR assay. RNA was extracted with the RNeasy kit and about 0.5 to 1 ug was reverse transcribed using random hexamers. The public reads were reanalyzed by TCRdb: fastp trimming at Q25, MiXCR alignment, in-frame beta chains only. Each record represents a unique CDR3 protein, reported with the most common genes and DNA among its rows. This sample lists some 150,000 distinct CDR3 sequences; approximately 95% were detected once. Clones ranked in the top ten supply 0.16% of the sample. Sequenced input: CD4+ T cells from PBMCs. The receptors originated from a human donor with Susac syndrome.

The J gene is TRBJ1-2, the V gene TRBV20-1; TRBD1 matches at 7 bases. This CDR3 is built from 14 residues. The V gene end was trimmed by 2 bases and the J gene end by 5 bases; junction bases not matched to a gene: 8. Germline values: CDR1 DFQATT, CDR2 SNEGSKA (reference sequence). Here the CDR3 reads CSARKAGGHYGYTF. DNA for the CDR3: TGCAGTGCTAGAAAAGCAGGGGGACATTATGGCTACACCTTC.

V is TRBV20-1 and J is TRBJ1-2; D is unresolved. The length of the CDR3 is 12 residues. The V gene lost 0 bases and the J gene lost 9 bases, with 11 bases spanning the gap. Germline assignment: CDR1 DFQATT and CDR2 SNEGSKA (reference sequence). CDR3 loop: CSAREGSGRYTF. In DNA, the CDR3 is TGCAGTGCTAGAGAGGGCAGCGGGCGCTACACCTTC.

This sequence joins TRBV5-1 and TRBJ2-2, with D possibly being TRBD1 (6 bases). Trimming cost V 2 bases and J 4 bases, with 12 bases left between them. Germline assignment: CDR1 SGHRS and CDR2 YFSETQ. The CDR3 spans 15 residues. The DNA for the CDR3 is TGCGCCAGCAGCTTTACTACAGGGAGCACCGGGGAGCTGTTTTTT. Amino acids: CASSFTTGSTGELFF.

V usage is TRBV25-1 and J usage is TRBJ1-5; TRBD1 matches 9 bases. Per germline, CDR1 MGHDK and CDR2 SYGVNS. The CDR3 has 15 residues. The V segment lost 3 bases and the J segment 7 bases; nucleotides outside the gene matches: 7. The CDR3 coding sequence is TGTGCCAGCAGTGACACGGGGACAGGGCACCAGCCCCAGCATTTT. Its protein product is CASSDTGTGHQPQHF.

V is TRBV4-1 and J is TRBJ2-1, with 7 bases that match TRBD1. Trimming removed 4 bases from V and 3 bases from J; junction bases left unmatched: 9. CDR1 and CDR2 (germline): MGHRA, YSYEKL. The CDR3 is made up of 16 amino acids. The CDR3: CASSRSGQGVYNEQFF. CDR3 DNA sequence: TGCGCCAGCAGCCGATCAGGGCAGGGGGTCTACAATGAGCAGTTCTTC.

The chain couples TRBV15 to TRBJ1-5; 10 bases fit TRBD1. Germline loops: CDR1 LNHNV, CDR2 YYDKDF (reference sequence). The CDR3 is made up of 15 amino acids. V lost 1 base and J lost 6; bases outside the gene matches: 3. The CDR3 DNA follows: TGTGCCACCAGCAGAGGCGGGACAGGGGCTCAGCCCCAGCATTTT. Encoded protein: CATSRGGTGAQPQHF.

This clonotype is a singleton in its sample. The gene calls are TRBV21-1 and TRBJ1-6; the table gives TRBD1 as D, unverified against the DNA. TRBV21-1 is a pseudogene. This CDR3 contains 11 residues. The CDR3 here is CASSSTTVRDF. The CDR3 nucleotides are TGTGCCAGCAGCAGTACGACAGTGAGGGACTTT.

The gene calls are TRBV20-1 and TRBJ2-5; 9 bases agree with TRBD2. With V trimmed by 3 bases and J by 1 base, 9 bases remained unmatched. The CDR3 totals 16 residues. Germline V gene sequence: CDR1 DFQATT, CDR2 SNEGSKA (reference sequence). The CDR3 sequence: CSARQISGGLQETQYF. CDR3 bases: TGCAGTGCTAGGCAGATTAGCGGGGGCCTCCAAGAGACCCAGTACTTC.